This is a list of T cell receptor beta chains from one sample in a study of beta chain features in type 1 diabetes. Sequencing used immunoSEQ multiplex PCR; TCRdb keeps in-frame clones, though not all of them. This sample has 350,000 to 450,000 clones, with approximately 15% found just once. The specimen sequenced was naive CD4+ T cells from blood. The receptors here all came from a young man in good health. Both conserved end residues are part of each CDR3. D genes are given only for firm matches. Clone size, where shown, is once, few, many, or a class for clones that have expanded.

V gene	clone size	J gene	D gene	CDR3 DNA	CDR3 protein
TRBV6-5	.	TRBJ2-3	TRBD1	TGTGCCAGCAGTTACTTGGACAGGGGGCATGTAGATACGCAGTATTTT	CASSYLDRGHVDTQYF
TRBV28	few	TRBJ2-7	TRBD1	TGTGCCAGCAGTTCCAATGACAGGGGCCCTACCTACGAGCAGTACTTC	CASSSNDRGPTYEQYF
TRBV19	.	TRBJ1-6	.	TGTGCCAGTAGTCGGGCGCCAAACGCCCTCCACTTT	CASSRAPNALHF
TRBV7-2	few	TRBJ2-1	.	TGTGCCAGCAGCTTACGGCAAGGCAATGAGCAGTTCTTC	CASSLRQGNEQFF
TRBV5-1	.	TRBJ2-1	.	TGCGCCAGCAGCTTCGGCGGGATCGGTGAGCAGTTCTTC	CASSFGGIGEQFF
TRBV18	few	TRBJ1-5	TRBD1	TGTGCCAGCTCACCTGGACAGGCCGATAGCAATCAGCCCCAGCATTTT	CASSPGQADSNQPQHF
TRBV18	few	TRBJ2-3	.	TGTGCCAGCTCACCAAGGACAGTCACAGATACGCAGTATTTT	CASSPRTVTDTQYF
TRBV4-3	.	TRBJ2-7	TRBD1	TGCGCCAGCAGCCAGCGGGACAGGGCCACCTACGAGCAGTACTTC	CASSQRDRATYEQYF
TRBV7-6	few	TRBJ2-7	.	TGTGCCAGCAGCTTAGGAAGGTCGCAGTACGAGCAGTACTTC	CASSLGRSQYEQYF
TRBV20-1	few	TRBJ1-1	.	TGCAGTGCTAGGGACAGTATCGTTGCTTTCTTT	CSARDSIVAFF
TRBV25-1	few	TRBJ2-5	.	TGTGCCAGCAGTGAATCGGGCGGCCAAGAGACCCAGTACTTC	CASSESGGQETQYF
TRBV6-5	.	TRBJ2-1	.	TGTGCCAGTGCGGAGGACCTCGGTCTCAATGAGCAGTTCTTC	CASAEDLGLNEQFF
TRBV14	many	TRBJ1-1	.	TGTGCCAGCAGCCAACGAGCTGAAGCTTTCTTT	CASSQRAEAFF
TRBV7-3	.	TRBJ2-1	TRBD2	TGTGCCAGCAGCGCTAGCGGGACCTCCTACAATGAGCAGTTCTTC	CASSASGTSYNEQFF
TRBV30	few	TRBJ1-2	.	TGTGCCTGGAGTGTACGAGGTCAAAGCGGCTACACCTTC	CAWSVRGQSGYTF
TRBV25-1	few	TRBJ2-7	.	TGTGCCAGCAGTGAAGTTCGGGGGTTTGGCTACGAGCAGTACTTC	CASSEVRGFGYEQYF